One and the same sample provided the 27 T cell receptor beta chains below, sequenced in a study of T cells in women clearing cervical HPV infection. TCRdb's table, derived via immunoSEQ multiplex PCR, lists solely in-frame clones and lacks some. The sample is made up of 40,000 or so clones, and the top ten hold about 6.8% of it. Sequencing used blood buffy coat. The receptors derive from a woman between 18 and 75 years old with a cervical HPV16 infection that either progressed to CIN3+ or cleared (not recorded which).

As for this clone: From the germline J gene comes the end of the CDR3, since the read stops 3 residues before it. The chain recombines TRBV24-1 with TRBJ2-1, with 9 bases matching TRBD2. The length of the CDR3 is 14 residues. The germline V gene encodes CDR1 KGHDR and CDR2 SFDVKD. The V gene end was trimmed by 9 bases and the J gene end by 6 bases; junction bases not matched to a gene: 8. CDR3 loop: CATGGSGSVNEQFF. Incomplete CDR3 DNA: TGTGCCACCGGGGGTAGCGGGAGTGTCAATGAG.

The CDR3 region is CSARPPSGGLNEQFF. The DNA read from the CDR3 is TGCAGTGCTAGACCCCCTAGCGGGGGTTTGAATGAG. The gene calls are TRBV20-1 and TRBJ2-1, with TRBD2 matching over 10 bases. The read halts 3 residues ahead of the CDR3 end, with the missing end drawn from the germline J gene. Germline CDR1 reads DFQATT; CDR2 reads SNEGSKA (reference sequence). CDR3 size: 15 residues. The V and J ends lost 2 bases and 7 bases, in that order; junction bases with no gene match: 8.

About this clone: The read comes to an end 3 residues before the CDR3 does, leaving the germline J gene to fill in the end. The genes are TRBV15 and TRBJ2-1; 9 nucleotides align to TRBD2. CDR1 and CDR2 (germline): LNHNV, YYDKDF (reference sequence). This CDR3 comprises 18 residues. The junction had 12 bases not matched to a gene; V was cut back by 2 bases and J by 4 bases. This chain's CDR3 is CATSRRISGTSLYNEQFF. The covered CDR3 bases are TGTGCCACCAGCAGACGAATATCCGGGACTAGCCTTTACAATGAG.

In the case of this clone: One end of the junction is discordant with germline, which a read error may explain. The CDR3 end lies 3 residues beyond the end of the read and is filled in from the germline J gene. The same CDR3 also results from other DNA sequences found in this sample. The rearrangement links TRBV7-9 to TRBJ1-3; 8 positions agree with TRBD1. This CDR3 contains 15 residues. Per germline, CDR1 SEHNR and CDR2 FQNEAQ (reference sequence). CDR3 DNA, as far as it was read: TGTGCCAGCAGCCATCACAGGGGGTCTGGAAACACG. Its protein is CASSHHRGSGNT. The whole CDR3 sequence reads CASSHHRGSGNTIYF.

The CDR3 sequence: CASSPGTGSYEQYF. CDR3 DNA (partial): TGTGCCAGCAGCCCCGGGACAGGGAGCTACGAG. The genes are TRBV5-5 and TRBJ2-7; 9 bases are shared with TRBD1. The CDR3 end lies 3 residues beyond the end of the read and is filled in from the germline J gene. Germline loops: CDR1 SGHKS, CDR2 YYEKEE (reference sequence). This CDR3 is built from 14 residues. V lost 4 bases to trimming and J lost 3 bases; unmatched junction nucleotides: 5.

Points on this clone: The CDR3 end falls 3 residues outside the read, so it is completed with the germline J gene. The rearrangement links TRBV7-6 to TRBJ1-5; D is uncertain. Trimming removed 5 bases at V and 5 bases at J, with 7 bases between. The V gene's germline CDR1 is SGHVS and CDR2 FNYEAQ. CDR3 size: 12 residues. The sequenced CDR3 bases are TGTGCCAGCAGCCCACCGGATCAGCCC. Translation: CASSPPDQP. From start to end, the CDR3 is CASSPPDQPQHF.

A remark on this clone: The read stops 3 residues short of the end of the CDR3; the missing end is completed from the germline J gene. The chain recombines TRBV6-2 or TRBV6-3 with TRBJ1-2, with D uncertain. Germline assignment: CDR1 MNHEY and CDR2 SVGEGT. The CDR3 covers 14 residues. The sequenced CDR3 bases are TGTGCCAGCAGTTGGGCTAGCGGTTACAATGAC. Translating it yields CASSWASGYND. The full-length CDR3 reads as CASSWASGYNDYTF.

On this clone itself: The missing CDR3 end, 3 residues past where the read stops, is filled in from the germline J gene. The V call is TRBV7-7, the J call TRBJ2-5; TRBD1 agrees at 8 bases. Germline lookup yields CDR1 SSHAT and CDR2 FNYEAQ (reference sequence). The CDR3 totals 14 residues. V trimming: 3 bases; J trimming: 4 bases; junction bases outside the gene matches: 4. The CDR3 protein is CASSFAGTGETQYF. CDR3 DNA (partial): TGTGCCAGCAGCTTCGCTGGGACAGGAGAGACC.

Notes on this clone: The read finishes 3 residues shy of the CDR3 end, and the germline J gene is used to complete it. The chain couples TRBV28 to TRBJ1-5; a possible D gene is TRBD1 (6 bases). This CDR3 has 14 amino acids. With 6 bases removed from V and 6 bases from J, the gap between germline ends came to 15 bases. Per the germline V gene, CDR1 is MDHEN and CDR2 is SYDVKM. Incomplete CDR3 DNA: TGTGCCAGCAGGACTGACAGAGGGGGTCAGCCC. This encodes CASRTDRGGQP. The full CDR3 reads CASRTDRGGQPQHF.

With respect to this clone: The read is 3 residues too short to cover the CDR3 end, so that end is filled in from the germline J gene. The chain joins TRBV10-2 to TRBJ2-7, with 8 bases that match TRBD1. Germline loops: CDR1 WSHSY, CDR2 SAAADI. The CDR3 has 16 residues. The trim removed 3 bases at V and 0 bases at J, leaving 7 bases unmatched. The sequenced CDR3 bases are TGCGCCAGCAGTGACCCAGGACAGGGTCTCTCCTACGAG. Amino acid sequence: CASSDPGQGLSYE. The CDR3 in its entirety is CASSDPGQGLSYEQYF.

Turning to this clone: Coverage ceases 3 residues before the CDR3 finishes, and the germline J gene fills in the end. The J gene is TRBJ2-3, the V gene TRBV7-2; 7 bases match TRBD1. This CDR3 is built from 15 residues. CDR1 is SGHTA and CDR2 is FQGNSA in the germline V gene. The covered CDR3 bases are TGTGCCAGCACCCGTGCAGGGGGTAGCAATCAGCCG. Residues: CASTRAGGSNQP. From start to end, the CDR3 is CASTRAGGSNQPQYF.

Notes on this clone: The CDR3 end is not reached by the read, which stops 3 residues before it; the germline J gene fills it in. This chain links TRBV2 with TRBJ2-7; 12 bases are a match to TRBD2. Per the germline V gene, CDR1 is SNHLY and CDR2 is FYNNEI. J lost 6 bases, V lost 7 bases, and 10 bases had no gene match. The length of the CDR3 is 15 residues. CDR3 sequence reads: CASNLAGGPSGEQYF. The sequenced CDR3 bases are TGTGCCAGCAATCTAGCGGGAGGGCCCTCCGGCGAG.

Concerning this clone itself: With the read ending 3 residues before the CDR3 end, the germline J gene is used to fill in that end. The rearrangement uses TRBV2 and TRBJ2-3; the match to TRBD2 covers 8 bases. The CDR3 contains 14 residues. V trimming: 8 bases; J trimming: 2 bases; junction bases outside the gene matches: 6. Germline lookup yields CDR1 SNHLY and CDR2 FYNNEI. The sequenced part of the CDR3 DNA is TGTGCCAGCGGGCCGGGACTAGTCACAGATACG. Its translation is CASGPGLVTDT. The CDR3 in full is CASGPGLVTDTQYF. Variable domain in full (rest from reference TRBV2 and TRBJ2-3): EPEVTQTPSHQVTQMGQEVILRCVPISNHLYFYWYRQILGQKVEFLVSFYNNEISEKSEIFDDQFSVERPDGSNFTLKIRSTKLEDSAMYFCASGPGLVTDTQYFGPGTRLTVL.

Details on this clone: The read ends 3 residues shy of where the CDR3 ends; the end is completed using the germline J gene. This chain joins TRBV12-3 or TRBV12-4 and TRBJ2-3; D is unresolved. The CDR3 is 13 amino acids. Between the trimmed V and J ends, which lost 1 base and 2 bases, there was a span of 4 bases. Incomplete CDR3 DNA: TGTGCCAGCAGTTTAGACACCACAGATACG. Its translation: CASSLDTTDT. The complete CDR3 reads CASSLDTTDTQYF.

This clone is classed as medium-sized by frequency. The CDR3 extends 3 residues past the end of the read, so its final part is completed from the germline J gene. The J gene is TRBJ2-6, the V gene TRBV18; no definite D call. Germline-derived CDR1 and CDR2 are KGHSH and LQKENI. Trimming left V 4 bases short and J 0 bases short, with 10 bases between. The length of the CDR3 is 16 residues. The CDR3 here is CASSRSTDSGANVLTF. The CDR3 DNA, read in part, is TGTGCCAGCTCACGAAGCACCGACTCTGGGGCCAACGTC. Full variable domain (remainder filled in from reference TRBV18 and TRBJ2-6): NAGVMQNPRHLVRRRGQEARLRCSPMKGHSHVYWYRQLPEEGLKFMVYLQKENIIDESGMPKERFSAEFPKEGPSILRIQQVVRGDSAAYFCASSRSTDSGANVLTFGAGSRLTVL.

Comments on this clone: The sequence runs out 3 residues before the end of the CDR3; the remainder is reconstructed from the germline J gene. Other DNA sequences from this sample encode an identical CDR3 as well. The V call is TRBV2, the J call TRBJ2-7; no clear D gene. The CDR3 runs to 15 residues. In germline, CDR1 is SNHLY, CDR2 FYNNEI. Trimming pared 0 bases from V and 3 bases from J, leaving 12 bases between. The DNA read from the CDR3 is TGTGCCAGCAGTGAAGCCCCGACATCATACTACGAG. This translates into CASSEAPTSYYE. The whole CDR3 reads CASSEAPTSYYEQYF.

The CDR3 reads CASSQGIGYGYTF. CDR3 DNA, as far as it was read: TGTGCCAGCAGCCAGGGGATTGGCTATGGC. V and J are TRBV11-2 and TRBJ1-2; tentatively, D is TRBD1 (6 bases). The read halts 3 residues ahead of the CDR3 end, with the missing end drawn from the germline J gene. Germline CDR1 and CDR2: SGHAT and FQNNGV. V was pared by 5 bases and J by 4 bases, with 11 bases between. The CDR3 is 13 residues long.

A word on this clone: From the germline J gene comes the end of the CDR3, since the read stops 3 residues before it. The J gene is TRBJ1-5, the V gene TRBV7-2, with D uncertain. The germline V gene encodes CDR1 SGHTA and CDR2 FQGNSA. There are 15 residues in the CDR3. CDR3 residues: CASSQTSGSADPQHF. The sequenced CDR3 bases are TGTGCCAGCAGTCAGACTAGCGGGAGCGCAGATCCC. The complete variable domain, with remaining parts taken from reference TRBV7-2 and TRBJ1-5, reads GAGVSQSPSNKVTEKGKDVELRCDPISGHTALYWYRQSLGQGLEFLIYFQGNSAPDKSGLPSDRFSAERTGGSVSTLTIQRTQQEDSAVYLCASSQTSGSADPQHFGDGTRLSIL.

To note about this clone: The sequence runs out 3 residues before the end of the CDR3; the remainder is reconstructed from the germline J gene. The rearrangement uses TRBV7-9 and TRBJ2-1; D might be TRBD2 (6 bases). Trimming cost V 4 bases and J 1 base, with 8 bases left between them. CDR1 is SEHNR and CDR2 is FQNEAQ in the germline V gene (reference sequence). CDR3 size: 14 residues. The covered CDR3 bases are TGTGCCAGCAGCTCCGGGACTTCCTACAATGAG. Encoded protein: CASSSGTSYNE. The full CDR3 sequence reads CASSSGTSYNEQFF.

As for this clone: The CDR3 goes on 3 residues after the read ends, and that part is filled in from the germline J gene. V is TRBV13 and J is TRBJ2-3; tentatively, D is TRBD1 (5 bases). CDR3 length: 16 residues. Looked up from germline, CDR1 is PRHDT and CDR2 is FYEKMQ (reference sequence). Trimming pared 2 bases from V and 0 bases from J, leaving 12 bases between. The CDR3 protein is CASSLIPQGSTDTQYF. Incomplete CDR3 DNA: TGTGCCAGCAGCTTAATCCCCCAGGGAAGCACAGATACG.

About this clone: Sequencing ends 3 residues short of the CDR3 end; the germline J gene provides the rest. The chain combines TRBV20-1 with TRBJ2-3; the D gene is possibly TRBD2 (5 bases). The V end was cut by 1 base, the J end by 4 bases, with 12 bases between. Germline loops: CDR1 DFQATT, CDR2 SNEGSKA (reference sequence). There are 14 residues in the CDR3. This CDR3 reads CSARASARADTQYF. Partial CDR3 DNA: TGCAGTGCTAGAGCCTCGGCGCGGGCAGATACG.

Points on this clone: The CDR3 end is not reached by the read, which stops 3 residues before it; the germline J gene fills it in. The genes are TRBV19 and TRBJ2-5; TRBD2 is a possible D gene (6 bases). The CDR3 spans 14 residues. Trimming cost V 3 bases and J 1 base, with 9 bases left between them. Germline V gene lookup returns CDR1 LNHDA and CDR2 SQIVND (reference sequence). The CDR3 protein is CASSIGEAQETQYF. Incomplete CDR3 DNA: TGTGCCAGTAGTATCGGGGAGGCCCAAGAGACC.

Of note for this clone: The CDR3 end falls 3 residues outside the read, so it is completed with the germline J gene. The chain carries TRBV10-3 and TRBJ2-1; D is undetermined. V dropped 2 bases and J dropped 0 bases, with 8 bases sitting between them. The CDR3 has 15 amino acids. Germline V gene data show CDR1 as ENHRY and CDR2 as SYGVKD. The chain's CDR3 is CAISEGRVSYNEQFF. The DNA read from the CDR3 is TGTGCCATCAGTGAGGGGCGTGTCTCCTACAATGAG.

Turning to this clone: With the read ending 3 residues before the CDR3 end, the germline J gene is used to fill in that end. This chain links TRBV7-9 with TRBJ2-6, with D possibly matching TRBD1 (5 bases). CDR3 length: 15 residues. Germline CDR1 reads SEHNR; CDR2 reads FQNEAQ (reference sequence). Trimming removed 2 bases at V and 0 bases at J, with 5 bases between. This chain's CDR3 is CASSLRGSGANVLTF. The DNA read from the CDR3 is TGTGCCAGCAGCTTAAGGGGCTCTGGGGCCAACGTC.

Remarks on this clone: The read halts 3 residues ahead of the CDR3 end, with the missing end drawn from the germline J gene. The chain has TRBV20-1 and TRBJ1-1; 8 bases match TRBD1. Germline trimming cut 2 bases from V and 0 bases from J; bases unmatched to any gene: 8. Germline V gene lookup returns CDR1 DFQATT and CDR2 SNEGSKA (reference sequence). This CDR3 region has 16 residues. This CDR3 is CSARSWTGTMNTEAFF. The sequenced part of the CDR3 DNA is TGCAGTGCTAGATCTTGGACAGGGACGATGAACACTGAA.

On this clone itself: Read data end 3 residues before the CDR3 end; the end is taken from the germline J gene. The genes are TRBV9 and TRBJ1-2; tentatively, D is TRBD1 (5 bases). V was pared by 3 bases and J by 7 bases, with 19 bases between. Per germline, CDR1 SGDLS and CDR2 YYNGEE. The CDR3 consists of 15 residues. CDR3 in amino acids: CASSALGRVSFGYTF. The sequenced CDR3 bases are TGTGCCAGCAGCGCCCTAGGCAGGGTTTCCTTTGGC.

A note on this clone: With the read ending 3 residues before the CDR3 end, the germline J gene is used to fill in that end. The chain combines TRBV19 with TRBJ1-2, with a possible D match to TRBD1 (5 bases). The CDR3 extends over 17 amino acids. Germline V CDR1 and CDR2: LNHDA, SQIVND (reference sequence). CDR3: CASSTESIRTSYNDYTF. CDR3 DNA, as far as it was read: TGTGCCAGTAGTACGGAGAGTATCCGGACATCGTACAATGAC.